A single sample gave rise to the 12 T cell receptor beta chains below, sequenced in a study of T cells in Graves' hyperthyroidism and ophthalmopathy (dated by TCRdb to the late 2010s). To prepare the library, multiplex PCR was applied. Sequencing was performed on an Illumina HiSeq 2000. Amplification of TCR beta CDR3 regions was carried out from RNA transcripts. The first round of RT-PCR for the TCR CDR3 was performed with the HTBI primer set and the Qiagen OneStep RT-PCR kit. Clones were called with MiXCR by TCRdb after fastp trimmed the public reads at Q25, and only in-frame beta chains were retained. Rows with a matching CDR3 protein are joined into one entry that keeps the most common DNA and genes. This sample lists hundreds of thousands of distinct CDR3 sequences; 13% to 15% were detected once. Of the sample, roughly 19% falls within the top ten clones. Sequenced input: blood. The receptors were gathered from a woman aged 55 to 70 with Graves' ophthalmopathy.

Ten or more counts support this clonotype. This chain uses TRBV5-1 with TRBJ2-7; 7 nucleotides align to TRBD2. V gave up 0 bases and J gave up 0 bases; unmatched junction bases: 15. Germline CDR1 SGHRS, CDR2 YFSETQ. This CDR3 spans 19 amino acids. This CDR3 reads CASSLGEGRGLPSSYEQYF. The CDR3 nucleotides are TGCGCCAGCAGCTTGGGGGAGGGGCGAGGACTGCCAAGCTCCTACGAGCAGTACTTC.

V usage is TRBV27 and J usage is TRBJ1-2; TRBD1 matches 8 bases. Germline CDR1 is MNHEY and CDR2 is SMNVEV (reference sequence). V shed 6 bases and J 8 bases; nucleotides not matched to a gene: 8. This CDR3 has 13 amino acids. CDR3 in amino acids: CASSWTGPRGYTF. The CDR3 nucleotides are TGTGCCAGCAGCTGGACAGGGCCGCGGGGCTACACCTTC.

This clonotype was seen a few times. The V gene is TRBV28, the J gene TRBJ2-2; 12 bases are a match to TRBD2. This CDR3 is 16 amino acids long. J gave up 1 base and V 5 bases, and 2 bases lay outside the gene matches. The germline gives CDR1 MDHEN, CDR2 SYDVKM. Here the CDR3 DNA reads TGTGCCAGCAGTCCACTAGCGGGAGGGAACACCGGGGAGCTGTTTTTT. Its translation: CASSPLAGGNTGELFF.

This clonotype came up many times. V usage is TRBV27 and J usage is TRBJ2-7; D possibly corresponds to TRBD1 (6 bases). Looked up from germline, CDR1 is MNHEY and CDR2 is SMNVEV (reference sequence). The V gene lost 3 bases and the J gene lost 9 bases, with 9 bases spanning the gap. This CDR3 is built from 11 residues. The CDR3 nucleotides are TGTGCCAGCAGTTTCGGACAGAGGCAGTACTTC. Its protein product is CASSFGQRQYF.

This clonotype occurred a few times. The V gene is TRBV20-1, the J gene TRBJ2-2, with 12 bases lining up with TRBD1. Germline CDR1 is DFQATT and CDR2 is SNEGSKA (reference sequence). This CDR3 is 14 amino acids long. After removal of 5 bases from V and 7 bases from J, the junction contained 5 bases not matched to a gene. The CDR3 DNA reads TGCAGTGCTCCCGGGACAGGGGGCTTCGGGGAGCTGTTTTTT. Protein: CSAPGTGGFGELFF.

This clonotype was picked up a small number of times. The chain couples TRBV7-9 to TRBJ2-1, with 7 bases identical to TRBD2. The CDR3 is 14 residues long. Germline values: CDR1 SEHNR, CDR2 FQNEAQ (reference sequence). V lost 7 bases and J lost 2; bases outside the gene matches: 5. In DNA form, the CDR3 reads TGTGCCAGCAACCGGGAGGCCGCCTACAATGAGCAGTTCTTC. Translating gives CASNREAAYNEQFF.

This chain joins TRBV27 and TRBJ1-5; D is undetermined. The CDR3 totals 14 residues. Trimming pared 6 bases from V and 2 bases from J, leaving 11 bases between. Germline V gene lookup returns CDR1 MNHEY and CDR2 SMNVEV (reference sequence). The CDR3 DNA sequence: TGTGCCAGCAGCCGCAGGAGTGGCAATCAGCCCCAGCATTTT. Its translation: CASSRRSGNQPQHF.

The V gene is TRBV5-5, the J gene TRBJ2-7; TRBD1 matches 7 bases. V lost 0 bases to trimming and J lost 4 bases; unmatched junction nucleotides: 4. Per the germline V gene, CDR1 is SGHKS and CDR2 is YYEKEE (reference sequence). The CDR3 sequence is 14 residues long. This CDR3 reads CASSLAGTDYEQYF. In DNA form, the CDR3 reads TGTGCCAGCAGCTTGGCCGGGACAGATTACGAGCAGTACTTC.

This clonotype was found many times. The chain couples TRBV27 to TRBJ2-3, with D uncertain. This CDR3 is built from 19 residues. Germline CDR1 is MNHEY and CDR2 is SMNVEV (reference sequence). V was shortened by 6 bases and J by 2 bases, with 27 bases between the two germline ends. The CDR3 spells CASRLSVSGSRRFTDTQYF. The CDR3 region has the DNA TGTGCCAGCAGGCTTTCGGTGTCAGGTAGCCGGCGATTCACAGATACGCAGTATTTT.

This clonotype was seen repeatedly, ten times or more. DNA of the CDR3: TGTGCCAGCAGCCAAGTAAGGGCGGTCGAGCAGTACTTC. Amino acid sequence: CASSQVRAVEQYF. This chain joins TRBV3-1 and TRBJ2-7; no clear D. V shed 1 base and J shed 6 bases, with 10 bases lying between them. Per the germline V gene, CDR1 is LGHDT and CDR2 is YNNKEL (reference sequence). The CDR3 sequence is 13 residues long.

This clonotype was counted ten times or more. This rearrangement joins TRBV7-9 to TRBJ2-4, with TRBD2 as a possible D gene (6 bases). Germline values: CDR1 SEHNR, CDR2 FQNEAQ (reference sequence). The CDR3 loop spans 14 amino acids. V was pared by 5 bases and J by 6 bases, with 14 bases between. The CDR3 loop is CASSPGGRGNIQYF. The CDR3 nucleotides read TGTGCCAGCAGCCCGGGCGGGCGGGGAAACATTCAGTACTTC.

This clonotype was seen only a few times. This chain links TRBV10-3 with TRBJ2-2; D not certain. Germline assignment: CDR1 ENHRY and CDR2 SYGVKD. Trimming stripped 4 bases from V and 1 base from J, with 4 bases between. The CDR3 totals 13 residues. The CDR3, as DNA: TGTGCCATCAGTGCTGGGAACACCGGGGAGCTGTTTTTT. Translated: CAISAGNTGELFF.